This T cell receptor (beta chain) was captured by sequencing in a study of monozygotic twins with inflammatory bowel disease. The study's findings and limits: No discrimination was achieved between different T cell subtypes. Relative to healthy twins, IBD patients had fewer clonotypes in common with others, a gap that was especially apparent with disease activity.

TCRdb reanalyzed the 5' RACE reads and collapses them to one entry per CDR3 protein, without DNA. The sample table includes a few hundred thousand distinct CDR3 sequences. Worth noting for this clonotype: Antigen specificity is unknown.

Germline CDR1 is SNHLY and CDR2 is FYNNEI. The CDR3 totals 15 residues. Every donor provided one blood sample measuring more than 2 ml. Total RNA isolation used whole blood (no T cell sorting was performed). The chain recombines TRBV2 with TRBJ2-1. Sequencing was done on a sample of blood. The receptor's source is a human donor with ulcerative colitis or Crohn's disease, or a healthy co-twin of an affected twin (not recorded which). CDR3 residues: CASSERVFSYNEQFF.